One sample yielded the 17 T cell receptor beta chains listed below, sequenced in a study of blood T cell repertoires in COVID-19. Clones were sequenced by immunoSEQ multiplex PCR, and TCRdb holds only the in-frame ones, with some missing. The sample consists of 300,000 to 400,000 clones, around 90% of them appearing once. Sequences were obtained from peripheral blood. The receptor source for this set is a man aged 25-45 years with COVID-19, enrolled during active disease.

J is TRBJ2-3 and V is TRBV2; TRBD2 agrees at 8 bases. Trimming cost V 8 bases and J 1 base; bases outside gene matches: 5. CDR3 length equals 14 residues. CDR1 and CDR2 (germline): SNHLY, FYNNEI. The CDR3 loop is CASVLAGRTDTQYF. The CDR3 nucleotides read TGTGCCAGCGTGCTAGCGGGCCGCACAGATACGCAGTATTTT.

The V gene is TRBV5-6, the J gene TRBJ2-4; 9 bases match TRBD1. Germline CDR1 and CDR2: SGHDT and YYEEEE. This CDR3 spans 14 amino acids. The junction had 5 bases not matched to a gene; V was cut back by 3 bases and J by 7 bases. The CDR3 region is CASSYGTGMNIQYF. The CDR3 DNA sequence: TGTGCCAGCAGCTACGGGACAGGGATGAACATTCAGTACTTC.

This chain links TRBV15 with TRBJ2-1; no firm D call. Germline V gene lookup returns CDR1 LNHNV and CDR2 YYDKDF (reference sequence). CDR3 length: 15 residues. Trimming stripped 5 bases from V and 4 bases from J, with 15 bases between. The CDR3 sequence is CATSASRGHYNEQFF. In DNA, the CDR3 is TGTGCCACCAGCGCCTCCCGTGGGCATTACAATGAGCAGTTCTTC.

The chain joins TRBV7-9 to TRBJ1-1, with 8 bases matching TRBD1. CDR1 SEHNR and CDR2 FQNEAQ come from the germline V gene (reference sequence). CDR3 length: 17 residues. Unmatched junction bases numbered 22, after V lost 11 bases and J lost 5 bases. CDR3 sequence reads: CAGGSFRGQGAGTEAFF. The CDR3 DNA reads as TGTGCCGGAGGCTCTTTTCGGGGGCAGGGGGCAGGAACTGAAGCTTTCTTT.

The V gene is TRBV27, the J gene TRBJ1-1; D is possibly TRBD1 (6 bases). Trimming took 7 bases from V and 2 from J, leaving 14 bases between them. This CDR3 spans 14 amino acids. Germline V gene lookup returns CDR1 MNHEY and CDR2 SMNVEV (reference sequence). The CDR3 nucleotides are TGTGCCAGCACTCCCGGGGGGCGAAACACTGAAGCTTTCTTT. Translated: CASTPGGRNTEAFF.

The chain couples TRBV7-9 to TRBJ2-1, with D perhaps matching TRBD2 (6 bases). Trimming removed 7 bases from V and 9 bases from J, with 25 bases in between. Germline V lookup: CDR1 SEHNR, CDR2 FQNEAQ (reference sequence). This CDR3 region has 16 residues. The DNA for the CDR3 is TGTGCCAGCACCCCTGCGGGGTCGGGAGAGGGAGGTGAGCAGTTCTTC. Amino acid sequence: CASTPAGSGEGGEQFF.

The J gene is TRBJ2-1, the V gene TRBV19; D perhaps matches TRBD2 (5 bases). The CDR3 is 14 amino acids. The V gene lost 0 bases and the J gene lost 10 bases, with 13 bases spanning the gap. Germline CDR1 and CDR2: LNHDA and SQIVND (reference sequence). Here the CDR3 reads CASSIDLEGREQFF. CDR3 nucleotide sequence: TGTGCCAGTAGTATAGATCTCGAGGGAAGGGAGCAGTTCTTC.

This chain links TRBV2 with TRBJ2-1; TRBD2 is a possible D gene (7 bases). Between the trimmed V and J ends, which lost 6 bases and 8 bases, there was a span of 23 bases. The CDR3 is 16 amino acids. Germline V gives CDR1 SNHLY, CDR2 FYNNEI. CDR3 amino acids: CASRRGQRLIGDEQFF. For the CDR3, the DNA is TGTGCCAGCAGGCGGGGGCAGAGACTGATAGGGGATGAGCAGTTCTTC.

The chain links TRBV11-2 to TRBJ2-3; 8 bases are shared with TRBD1. J was trimmed by 1 base and V by 8 bases; bases with no gene match: 8. The germline V gene has CDR1 SGHAT and CDR2 FQNNGV. The CDR3 sequence is 15 residues long. The CDR3 loop is CASEVDRGGTDTQYF. CDR3 coding DNA: TGTGCCAGCGAGGTTGACAGGGGAGGCACAGATACGCAGTATTTT.

V gene TRBV6-5 combines with J gene TRBJ1-2; TRBD1 aligns across 11 bases. CDR1 is MNHEY, CDR2 SVGAGI, per germline. The trim removed 6 bases at V and 2 bases at J, leaving 2 bases unmatched. This CDR3 has 14 residues. CDR3 in amino acids: CASRDRGHNYGYTF. For the CDR3, the DNA is TGTGCCAGCAGGGACAGGGGGCACAACTATGGCTACACCTTC.

A few counts support this clone. The rearrangement links TRBV30 to TRBJ1-5; D ambiguous. With 1 base removed from V and 4 bases from J, the gap between germline ends came to 5 bases. The CDR3 has 12 amino acids. Germline-derived CDR1 and CDR2 are GTSNPN and SVGIG (reference sequence). CDR3 coding DNA: TGTGCCTGGAGTGCCCCTAATCAGCCCCAGCATTTT. This translates into CAWSAPNQPQHF.

This chain uses TRBV11-2 with TRBJ1-2; the D is unclear. The ends were cut back, 1 base at V and 1 base at J, with 7 bases in the middle. Germline V gene data show CDR1 as SGHAT and CDR2 as FQNNGV. This CDR3 contains 14 residues. The CDR3 sequence: CASSLVEGNYGYTF. Here the CDR3 DNA reads TGTGCCAGCAGCTTAGTTGAGGGTAACTATGGCTACACCTTC.

The V gene is TRBV7-2, the J gene TRBJ2-5; 8 bases agree with TRBD2. Germline V gives CDR1 SGHTA, CDR2 FQGNSA. This CDR3 is 16 amino acids long. V lost 1 base, J lost 1 base, and 5 bases stayed unmatched. Here the CDR3 reads CASSLGIAGPQETQYF. CDR3 bases: TGTGCCAGCAGCTTAGGAATAGCGGGACCCCAAGAGACCCAGTACTTC.

This chain uses TRBV2 with TRBJ1-1; no clear D. CDR3 length: 12 amino acids. V dropped 3 bases and J dropped 10 bases, with 12 bases sitting between them. Germline-derived CDR1 and CDR2 are SNHLY and FYNNEI. The CDR3, as DNA: TGTGCCAGCAGTGATCGGGAGATTCGAGCTTTCTTT. Its translation: CASSDREIRAFF.

The chain carries TRBV28 and TRBJ2-2; D gene unclear. Germline V CDR1 and CDR2: MDHEN, SYDVKM. The CDR3 contains 11 residues. Trimming pared 6 bases from V and 4 bases from J, leaving 3 bases between. The CDR3: CASSVTGELFF. CDR3 in DNA: TGTGCCAGCAGCGTCACCGGGGAGCTGTTTTTT.

V and J are TRBV13 and TRBJ2-2; the match to TRBD2 covers 9 bases. Germline-derived CDR1 and CDR2 are PRHDT and FYEKMQ (reference sequence). V shed 2 bases and J 6 bases; nucleotides not matched to a gene: 4. The CDR3 has 15 amino acids. The CDR3 DNA is TGTGCCAGCAGCTTACTAGCGGGGAGGGCCGGGGAGCTGTTTTTT. Amino acids: CASSLLAGRAGELFF. Variable domain in full (rest from reference TRBV13 and TRBJ2-2): AAGVIQSPRHLIKEKRETATLKCYPIPRHDTVYWYQQGPGQDPQFLISFYEKMQSDKGSIPDRFSAQQFSDYHSELNMSSLELGDSALYFCASSLLAGRAGELFFGEGSRLTVL.

This chain links TRBV30 with TRBJ2-6; 9 bases agree with TRBD2. The CDR3 length is 17 residues. Trimming cost V 0 bases and J 2 bases; bases outside gene matches: 5. The germline CDR1 and CDR2 sequences are GTSNPN and SVGIG (reference sequence). CDR3 nucleotide sequence: TGTGCCTGGAGTGTTAGCGGGAGTGGGACTGGGGCCAACGTCCTGACTTTC. The encoded protein is CAWSVSGSGTGANVLTF.